What follows are 5 T cell receptor beta chains derived from one specimen sequenced in a study of T-cell memory formation after mild COVID-19. TCRdb reanalysed the 5' RACE reads using MiXCR and keeps one entry per CDR3 protein. The table includes roughly 110,000 distinct CDR3 sequences, 20% to 25% detected once. The sequencing input was PBMCs or a T cell subset sorted from them (not recorded which). Receptor source: a man younger than 30 who had mild COVID-19 (a few samples of this study predate the infection). Cell type and time point are not known.

The rearrangement links TRBV5-6 to TRBJ1-2, with D hard to call. Trimming removed 2 bases at V and 4 bases at J, with 9 bases between. From germline, CDR1 is SGHDT and CDR2 YYEEEE. The CDR3 runs 13 residues. In DNA, the CDR3 is TGTGCCAGCAGCTTATCGCACGGCTATGGCTACACCTTC. This encodes CASSLSHGYGYTF.

This clonotype was counted many times. CDR3 sequence (DNA): TGTGCCAGCAGTGAAGAGGCGGGGCCCCCGCCCCAGCATTTT. It is translated as CASSEEAGPPPQHF. The chain joins TRBV2 to TRBJ1-5, with a possible D match to TRBD1 (5 bases). The CDR3 totals 14 residues. Trimming left V 1 base short and J 9 bases short, with 13 bases between. Germline V lookup: CDR1 SNHLY, CDR2 FYNNEI.

This clonotype came up a few times. The V and J genes are TRBV4-2 and TRBJ1-5, with 8 bases that match TRBD1. Germline V gives CDR1 LGHNA, CDR2 YNFKEQ. The CDR3 is 14 amino acids. J was trimmed by 5 bases and V by 4 bases; bases with no gene match: 4. In nucleotides, the CDR3 is TGTGCCAGCAGCCCGGACAGGGCAGATCAGCCCCAGCATTTT. Translating gives CASSPDRADQPQHF.

This clonotype was detected only a few times. The chain employs TRBV7-2 and TRBJ2-1; D gene unclear. Germline V gene data show CDR1 as SGHTA and CDR2 as FQGNSA. There are 15 residues in the CDR3. The V and J ends lost 2 bases and 8 bases respectively, with 16 bases between them. CDR3 residues: CASSLRTLSRYEQFF. The CDR3 DNA sequence: TGTGCCAGCAGCTTAAGGACCCTGAGTCGGTATGAGCAGTTCTTC.

This clonotype was seen a handful of times. The chain has TRBV5-4 and TRBJ2-7; TRBD1 matches at 8 bases. This CDR3 is 14 amino acids long. Germline CDR1 is SGHNT and CDR2 is YYREEE (reference sequence). The junction had 6 bases not matched to a gene; V was cut back by 0 bases and J by 7 bases. Here the CDR3 reads CASSLEQGAEEQYV. For the CDR3, the DNA is TGTGCCAGCAGCTTGGAGCAGGGGGCGGAGGAGCAGTACGTC.